This T cell receptor (beta chain) originates from a study of response to subunit inactivated influenza vaccine. Concerning this clonotype: The antigen is unknown.

Study results and caveats: The authors proposed limited new T cell recruitment per seasonal influenza vaccination.

TCRdb passed the RT-PCR reads through MiXCR, listing each CDR3 protein once. The sample has roughly 570,000 distinct CDR3 sequences, approximately 15% seen once. There are 16 residues in the CDR3. The J segment lost 4 bases and the V segment lost 5 bases, leaving 9 bases of the junction unmatched. From germline, CDR1 is SGHVS and CDR2 FNYEAQ. The material was PBMCs from blood, obtained approximately 13 days after vaccination. The chain has TRBV7-6 and TRBJ2-1; 9 bases map to TRBD1. The source is a man in his fifties who received an inactivated influenza vaccine. CDR3 region: CASSAETGGPYNEQFF. As DNA, the CDR3 is TGTGCCAGCAGCGCAGAAACAGGGGGCCCTTACAATGAGCAGTTCTTC.